This T cell receptor (beta chain) was sequenced during a study of T cell responses to AZD1222 COVID-19 vaccine. Libraries were prepared by immunoSEQ multiplex PCR; TCRdb keeps only in-frame clonotypes and omits some of them. The table records approximately 120,000 clones, approximately 85% of them present only once. The V gene lost 6 bases and the J gene lost 11 bases, with 19 bases spanning the gap. This CDR3 region has 13 residues. The germline V gene has CDR1 SEHNR and CDR2 FQNEAQ (reference sequence). The sequence came from an adult who received the AZD1222 COVID-19 vaccine. The V call is TRBV7-9, the J call TRBJ1-1; D is ambiguous. The sample in question was peripheral blood, obtained 28 days after the second AZD1222 dose. This CDR3 reads CASSPAGRETAFF. The CDR3 coding sequence is TGTGCCAGCAGTCCTGCAGGTAGGGAAACGGCTTTCTTT.